Below are 26 T cell receptor beta chains sequenced from a single sample in a study of shared clonotypes between healthy human individuals. Assay: immunoSEQ multiplex PCR; the TCRdb copy retains only in-frame clones and omits some. The data hold approximately 980,000 clones, with approximately 80% observed a single time. Sequenced input: memory CD4+ T cells sorted from blood. Subset of the sample: CD45RA-negative fraction. These receptors all come from a man aged 18 to 30 in good health.

This chain connects TRBV5-1 to TRBJ1-1, with TRBD1 as a possible D gene (6 bases). The CDR3 covers 15 residues. Trimming removed 4 bases from V and 1 base from J, with 14 bases in between. CDR1 SGHRS and CDR2 YFSETQ come from the germline V gene. CDR3 region: CASSRNRAENTEAFF. As DNA, the CDR3 is TGCGCCAGCAGCCGTAACAGGGCTGAGAACACTGAAGCTTTCTTT. Drawing the rest from reference TRBV5-1 and TRBJ1-1, the complete variable domain is KAGVTQTPRYLIKTRGQQVTLSCSPISGHRSVSWYQQTPGQGLQFLFEYFSETQRNKGNFPGRFSGRQFSNSRSEMNVSTLELGDSALYLCASSRNRAENTEAFFGQGTRLTVV.

The rearrangement links TRBV10-3 to TRBJ2-7; TRBD1 agrees at 11 bases. The trim removed 2 bases at V and 2 bases at J, leaving 2 bases unmatched. Germline V gene data show CDR1 as ENHRY and CDR2 as SYGVKD. The CDR3 loop spans 15 amino acids. The CDR3 DNA sequence: TGTGCCATCAGTGAGGGACAGGGGGCTCCCTACGAGCAGTACTTC. The encoded protein is CAISEGQGAPYEQYF.

The genes are TRBV30 and TRBJ2-1; TRBD2 might be the D (6 bases). V lost 1 base to trimming and J lost 4 bases, with 11 bases between them. This CDR3 comprises 14 residues. The germline gives CDR1 GTSNPN, CDR2 SVGIG (reference sequence). The CDR3 nucleotides are TGTGCCTGGAGTGAAAGGGGACTTTACAATGAGCAGTTCTTC. This codes for CAWSERGLYNEQFF.

This chain joins TRBV10-3 and TRBJ1-4; D is unclear. The CDR3 runs 13 residues. Trimming shortened V by 2 bases and J by 6 bases, and 7 bases separated the two germline ends. The germline V gene has CDR1 ENHRY and CDR2 SYGVKD. CDR3 protein: CAISEARDEKLFF. In DNA form, the CDR3 reads TGTGCCATCAGTGAGGCCCGGGATGAAAAACTGTTTTTT.

The sample holds a few counts of this clone. The rearrangement uses TRBV5-1 and TRBJ2-1, with TRBD2 matching 10 bases. From germline, CDR1 is SGHRS and CDR2 YFSETQ. CDR3 length equals 15 residues. Losses at the gene ends were 0 bases for V and 8 bases for J; bases not matched to a gene: 5. For the CDR3, the DNA is TGCGCCAGCAGCTTGGGGACTAGCGGCTCCGATGAGCAGTTCTTC. Protein sequence: CASSLGTSGSDEQFF.

The CDR3 DNA reads TGTGCCACCACGCCCCATATCGAGGACACTGAAGCTTTCTTT. This translates into CATTPHIEDTEAFF. The V gene is TRBV19, the J gene TRBJ1-1; unclear D gene. Germline V gives CDR1 LNHDA, CDR2 SQIVND (reference sequence). Trimming pared 10 bases from V and 3 bases from J, leaving 18 bases between. The CDR3 is made up of 14 amino acids.

CDR3 amino acids: CASSLAHRGQGDTQYF. The CDR3 region has the DNA TGTGCCAGCAGCTTAGCTCATCGAGGACAGGGGGATACGCAGTATTTT. V gene TRBV7-6 combines with J gene TRBJ2-3; 9 bases are shared with TRBD1. Germline V lookup: CDR1 SGHVS, CDR2 FNYEAQ. This CDR3 has 16 residues. The V gene end was trimmed by 0 bases and the J gene end by 6 bases; junction bases not matched to a gene: 7.

The rearrangement links TRBV5-1 to TRBJ1-4; D is undetermined. V gave up 4 bases and J gave up 0 bases, with 10 bases separating them. The CDR3 is 15 residues long. Germline V gene lookup returns CDR1 SGHRS and CDR2 YFSETQ. The CDR3 region is CASSANTATNEKLFF. CDR3 sequence (DNA): TGCGCCAGCAGCGCGAACACAGCAACTAATGAAAAACTGTTTTTT.

The V gene is TRBV27, the J gene TRBJ1-2; 9 bases agree with TRBD1. The J segment lost 4 bases and the V segment lost 2 bases, leaving 5 bases of the junction unmatched. The CDR3 spans 15 residues. CDR1 is MNHEY, CDR2 SMNVEV, per germline (reference sequence). Here the CDR3 reads CASSLATGGTYGYTF. DNA of the CDR3: TGTGCCAGCAGTTTAGCGACAGGGGGTACCTATGGCTACACCTTC.

The rearrangement links TRBV5-1 to TRBJ2-3, with D maybe TRBD1 (5 bases). Germline V gene lookup returns CDR1 SGHRS and CDR2 YFSETQ. The CDR3 is 17 amino acids. V lost 0 bases, J lost 0 bases, and 14 bases lay in between. The CDR3 nucleotides read TGCGCCAGCAGCTTGGATCTGGACACGTCTAGCACAGATACGCAGTATTTT. It specifies CASSLDLDTSSTDTQYF.

V usage is TRBV6-1 and J usage is TRBJ1-5; D is ambiguous. V was pared by 5 bases and J by 0 bases, with 8 bases between. The CDR3 sequence is 14 residues long. CDR1 is MNHNS and CDR2 is SASEGT in the germline V gene. The CDR3 region has the DNA TGTGCCAGCAGTTTCACGCTTAGCAATCAGCCCCAGCATTTT. The encoded protein is CASSFTLSNQPQHF.

The chain links TRBV7-2 to TRBJ1-1, with D possibly being TRBD1 (6 bases). Germline CDR1 SGHTA, CDR2 FQGNSA. V was trimmed by 2 bases and J by 1 base, leaving 8 bases between them. The CDR3 spans 14 residues. CDR3 residues: CASSLRQANTEAFF. As DNA, the CDR3 is TGTGCCAGCAGCTTAAGACAGGCGAACACTGAAGCTTTCTTT.

This clone has a single count. The chain carries TRBV7-6 and TRBJ1-3; D gene uncertain. V dropped 6 bases and J dropped 0 bases, with 12 bases sitting between them. Germline-derived CDR1 and CDR2 are SGHVS and FNYEAQ. This CDR3 has 15 amino acids. Here the CDR3 DNA reads TGTGCCAGCAGTCTCCCACCTAACTCTGGAAACACCATATATTTT. Protein: CASSLPPNSGNTIYF.

This clone occurred many times. J is TRBJ1-5 and V is TRBV18; D is ambiguous. V was cut by 5 bases and J by 4 bases, with 6 bases left in between. The CDR3 has 12 residues. Germline values: CDR1 KGHSH, CDR2 LQKENI. CDR3 sequence: CASSDGNQPQHF. The CDR3 region has the DNA TGTGCCAGCTCAGACGGGAATCAGCCCCAGCATTTT.

The rearrangement links TRBV5-1 to TRBJ2-7; D unresolved. Germline-derived CDR1 and CDR2 are SGHRS and YFSETQ. Deletions cut 3 bases from V and 3 bases from J, with 7 bases between. This CDR3 has 12 residues. CDR3 DNA: TGCGCCAGCAGCTCGGTAGGCTACGAGCAGTACTTC. It is translated as CASSSVGYEQYF.

In this sample, this clone turned up a few times. The chain is built from TRBV19 and TRBJ1-1; no clear D gene. CDR3 length: 16 amino acids. Germline-derived CDR1 and CDR2 are LNHDA and SQIVND (reference sequence). V was clipped by 3 bases and J by 1 base, with 15 bases between them. The CDR3 nucleotides are TGTGCCAGTAGTATGGGTGGGATAACAACGAACACTGAAGCTTTCTTT. This encodes CASSMGGITTNTEAFF.

This clone was found many times. The same CDR3 can be traced to other DNA sequences in this sample. The chain employs TRBV30 and TRBJ2-5; D is unclear. This CDR3 has 12 amino acids. V gave up 2 bases and J gave up 1 base, with 5 bases separating them. Germline assignment: CDR1 GTSNPN and CDR2 SVGIG (reference sequence). The CDR3 sequence: CAWSPLQETQYF. The CDR3 DNA reads as TGTGCCTGGAGTCCCCTCCAAGAGACCCAGTACTTC.

V usage is TRBV5-1 and J usage is TRBJ1-2; D unresolved. Trimming stripped 4 bases from V and 5 bases from J, with 15 bases between. The germline CDR1 and CDR2 sequences are SGHRS and YFSETQ. CDR3 length: 14 residues. The CDR3 loop reads CASSRPTDGYGYTF. In nucleotides, the CDR3 is TGCGCCAGCAGCCGGCCGACTGATGGTTATGGCTACACCTTC.

This clone has a handful of counts. The J gene is TRBJ1-2, the V gene TRBV19; D is undetermined. Germline CDR1 LNHDA, CDR2 SQIVND (reference sequence). V lost 2 bases to trimming and J lost 1 base, with 5 bases between them. The CDR3 extends over 13 amino acids. The DNA for the CDR3 is TGTGCCAGTAGTATAAGCCTTAACTATGGCTACACCTTC. Amino acids: CASSISLNYGYTF.

This chain uses TRBV7-2 with TRBJ2-2; TRBD1 is a possible D gene (5 bases). V was pared by 4 bases and J by 5 bases, with 11 bases between. Germline CDR1 reads SGHTA; CDR2 reads FQGNSA. The CDR3 runs 14 residues. CDR3 DNA: TGTGCCAGCAGCTACAGGACGGCGACCGGGGAGCTGTTTTTT. It is translated as CASSYRTATGELFF.

The V and J genes are TRBV7-9 and TRBJ1-2, with 9 bases that match TRBD1. The germline gives CDR1 SEHNR, CDR2 FQNEAQ (reference sequence). This CDR3 is built from 15 residues. Losses at the gene ends were 4 bases for V and 7 bases for J; bases not matched to a gene: 10. In DNA, the CDR3 is TGTGCCAGCAGCTCTCAAACAGGGGGCGCCCCTGGCTACACCTTC. Translated: CASSSQTGGAPGYTF.

The chain couples TRBV6-7 to TRBJ2-1; 12 bases are shared with TRBD2. Being an ORF, TRBV6-7 has a function that is uncertain. This CDR3 comprises 15 residues. V shed 5 bases, J shed 8 bases, and the junction held 7 bases outside the gene matches. CDR3 amino acids: CASSLAGGPTDEQFF. In DNA form, the CDR3 reads TGTGCCAGCAGTCTAGCGGGGGGGCCTACGGATGAGCAGTTCTTC.

This clone came up a few times. CDR3 residues: CASSVDPGTGELFF. The DNA for the CDR3 is TGTGCCAGCAGCGTAGACCCTGGCACCGGGGAGCTGTTTTTT. V usage is TRBV9 and J usage is TRBJ2-2; no firm D call. Germline lookup yields CDR1 SGDLS and CDR2 YYNGEE. The CDR3 sequence is 14 residues long. V was cut by 0 bases and J by 4 bases, with 7 bases left in between.

This chain uses TRBV5-1 with TRBJ2-5; 10 positions match TRBD2. The CDR3 sequence is 17 residues long. The germline gives CDR1 SGHRS, CDR2 YFSETQ. With 4 bases clipped from V and 3 bases from J, the junction kept 12 bases outside the gene matches. CDR3 bases: TGCGCCAGCAGCCGGCGAGTAGCGGGGGGCACGAAAGAGACCCAGTACTTC. It is translated as CASSRRVAGGTKETQYF.

The rearrangement uses TRBV30 and TRBJ1-2; D is ambiguous. Germline V lookup: CDR1 GTSNPN, CDR2 SVGIG (reference sequence). V lost 2 bases and J 8 bases, leaving 12 bases between the germline ends. This CDR3 is 12 amino acids long. For the CDR3, the DNA is TGTGCCTGGAGTTTTTATTCGGGGGGCTACACCTTC. Protein sequence: CAWSFYSGGYTF.

V usage is TRBV5-6 and J usage is TRBJ1-5; the match to TRBD1 covers 12 bases. The CDR3 has 16 amino acids. V lost 4 bases and J lost 5; bases outside the gene matches: 7. Germline CDR1 is SGHDT and CDR2 is YYEEEE. The chain's CDR3 is CASSIGTGGPYQPQHF. The DNA of the CDR3 is TGTGCCAGCAGCATAGGGACAGGGGGCCCTTATCAGCCCCAGCATTTT.